The clone carrying this T cell receptor beta chain was recorded a few times. As processed by the authors: Nucleated cell number was recorded as an estimate derived from reference gene primer amplification. This table comes from immunoSEQ multiplex PCR, and its TCRdb copy is limited to in-frame clones, with some not included. Clone size and V and J calls were adopted from that table, with D and trimming inferred from the DNA. This table holds about 410,000 clones, less than 95% found once. This entry comes from a study of blood T cell repertoires in COVID-19. The V end lost 3 bases, the J end lost 6 bases, and 12 bases lay between the germline ends. The CDR3 totals 14 residues. The germline V gene has CDR1 MGHRA and CDR2 YSYEKL.

The sequencing input was PBMCs or T cells enriched from blood (not recorded which). The rearrangement links TRBV4-1 to TRBJ1-5, with a weak D call TRBD1 (5 bases). The TCR sequence derives from a man aged 18 to 35 who had recovered from COVID-19. The CDR3 protein is CASSHSGGGQPQHF. Here the CDR3 DNA reads TGCGCCAGCAGCCACTCCGGGGGGGGTCAGCCCCAGCATTTT.